The 10 T cell receptor beta chains in this list originate from one sample, sequenced in a study of long-term antiretroviral therapy in people with HIV. The assay, immunoSEQ v3.0, was run at survey level. Sequenced by immunoSEQ multiplex PCR; TCRdb stores in-frame clones only, minus some. The sample holds fewer than 30,000 clones, just under 85% seen once. The input for sequencing was unsorted PBMCs, taken 0.7 years before starting antiretroviral therapy. The receptors shown here come from a man in his thirties or forties with HIV.

The rearrangement links TRBV18 to TRBJ1-1; D uncertain. The germline V gene has CDR1 KGHSH and CDR2 LQKENI. Trimming stripped 5 bases from V and 1 base from J, with 11 bases between. The CDR3 spans 14 residues. The CDR3 loop reads CASSSGPTNTEAFF. The CDR3, as DNA: TGTGCCAGCTCATCAGGACCCACGAACACTGAAGCTTTCTTT.

The rearrangement joins TRBV18 to TRBJ2-5; D may match TRBD1 or TRBD2 (5 bases each). This CDR3 is built from 15 residues. The V gene lost 3 bases and the J gene lost 1 base, with 12 bases spanning the gap. Germline V lookup: CDR1 KGHSH, CDR2 LQKENI. In DNA form, the CDR3 reads TGTGCCAGCTCACCGGTGTCGGGGCTCCAAGAGACCCAGTACTTC. Translated, it gives CASSPVSGLQETQYF.

The chain carries TRBV9 and TRBJ2-3, with D uncertain. Germline V gives CDR1 SGDLS, CDR2 YYNGEE. There are 13 residues in the CDR3. V was trimmed by 4 bases and J by 2 bases, leaving 8 bases between them. CDR3 in DNA: TGTGCCAGCAGCTTTAGACCCACAGATACGCAGTATTTT. The encoded protein is CASSFRPTDTQYF.

The chain is built from TRBV7-9 and TRBJ2-7; D may correspond to TRBD1 or TRBD2 (5 bases each). V lost 5 bases, J lost 2 bases, and 13 bases lay in between. This CDR3 is built from 14 residues. The V gene's germline CDR1 is SEHNR and CDR2 FQNEAQ (reference sequence). The CDR3 is CASSLNRGPYEQYF. Written as DNA, the CDR3 is TGTGCCAGCAGCCTAAACCGGGGCCCCTACGAGCAGTACTTC.

This rearrangement joins TRBV30 to TRBJ2-7; the match to TRBD2 covers 8 bases. The germline V gene has CDR1 GTSNPN and CDR2 SVGIG (reference sequence). The V segment lost 3 bases and the J segment 7 bases; nucleotides outside the gene matches: 17. The CDR3 contains 16 residues. The DNA for the CDR3 is TGTGCCTGGAGCTTACGAGGGGGACTAGGGGGGTATGAGCAGTACTTC. Encoded protein: CAWSLRGGLGGYEQYF.

This clone showed up just a few times. CDR3 sequence reads: CASTGGRLGSPLHF. The CDR3 DNA reads as TGTGCCAGCACGGGGGGGCGGCTGGGATCACCCCTCCACTTT. This chain joins TRBV7-2 and TRBJ1-6; D is perhaps TRBD1 (6 bases). Germline V lookup: CDR1 SGHTA, CDR2 FQGNSA. This CDR3 has 14 amino acids. Trimming removed 7 bases from V and 10 bases from J, with 17 bases in between.

This rearrangement joins TRBV28 to TRBJ1-5; 10 positions match TRBD1. CDR1 is MDHEN and CDR2 is SYDVKM in the germline V gene. The CDR3 runs 13 residues. CDR3 in DNA: TGTACGACAGGGGGCCCGGTCAATCAGCCCCAGCATTTT. It is translated as CTTGGPVNQPQHF.

The genes are TRBV29-1 and TRBJ2-5; TRBD1 aligns across 10 bases. This CDR3 is 15 amino acids long. V was pared by 2 bases and J by 5 bases, with 8 bases of the junction left unmatched. Germline-derived CDR1 and CDR2 are SQVTM and ANQGSEA. This CDR3 reads CSVEPDRGRGETQYF. The CDR3 region has the DNA TGCAGCGTTGAACCCGACAGGGGGCGCGGGGAGACCCAGTACTTC.

The rearrangement links TRBV19 to TRBJ2-7; 10 bases are a match to TRBD1. The trim removed 5 bases at V and 2 bases at J, leaving 3 bases unmatched. The CDR3 length is 14 residues. Germline values: CDR1 LNHDA, CDR2 SQIVND (reference sequence). CDR3 sequence (DNA): TGTGCCAGTAGTGGGGACAGGGGTCCCTACGAGCAGTACTTC. Translation gives CASSGDRGPYEQYF.

The chain is built from TRBV11-2 and TRBJ1-3; no clear D. The CDR3 runs 14 residues. Trimming took off 5 bases at V and 1 base at J, with 9 bases between the two ends. Germline V CDR1 and CDR2: SGHAT, FQNNGV. The CDR3 sequence is CASSPSSSGNTIYF. CDR3 in DNA: TGTGCCAGCAGCCCGTCGAGTTCTGGAAACACCATATATTTT.